This T cell receptor beta chain is drawn from a study of blood T cells in healthy people across ages. A second roughly 7 to 12 cycle PCR used barcoded and J-beta primers. TCRdb re-analysed the 5' RACE reads in MiXCR, keeping a single row per CDR3 protein. The table includes 800,000 to 1,300,000 distinct CDR3 sequences, approximately 25% detected once. General study results and limits: Significant beta diversity loss was already apparent by age roughly 38, declining roughly linearly.

The CDR3 extends over 17 amino acids. V lost 4 bases and J lost 3; bases outside the gene matches: 4. Per the germline V gene, CDR1 is SNHLY and CDR2 is FYNNEI. With respect to this clonotype: Its matching antigen is unknown.

This sample also appeared in a second study, on T cells of mothers and their children. That report adds: The yield was over 8.5 million TCR beta CDR3 reads from each mother and around 2.9 million from each child.

The chain combines TRBV2 with TRBJ2-1; 15 positions match TRBD2. Sequencing used blood. The receptor's source is a girl aged 2 to 10 in good health. The CDR3 DNA reads TGTGCCAGCAGTGGTGGACTAGCGGGAGGGATCTACAATGAGCAGTTCTTC. Its protein is CASSGGLAGGIYNEQFF.